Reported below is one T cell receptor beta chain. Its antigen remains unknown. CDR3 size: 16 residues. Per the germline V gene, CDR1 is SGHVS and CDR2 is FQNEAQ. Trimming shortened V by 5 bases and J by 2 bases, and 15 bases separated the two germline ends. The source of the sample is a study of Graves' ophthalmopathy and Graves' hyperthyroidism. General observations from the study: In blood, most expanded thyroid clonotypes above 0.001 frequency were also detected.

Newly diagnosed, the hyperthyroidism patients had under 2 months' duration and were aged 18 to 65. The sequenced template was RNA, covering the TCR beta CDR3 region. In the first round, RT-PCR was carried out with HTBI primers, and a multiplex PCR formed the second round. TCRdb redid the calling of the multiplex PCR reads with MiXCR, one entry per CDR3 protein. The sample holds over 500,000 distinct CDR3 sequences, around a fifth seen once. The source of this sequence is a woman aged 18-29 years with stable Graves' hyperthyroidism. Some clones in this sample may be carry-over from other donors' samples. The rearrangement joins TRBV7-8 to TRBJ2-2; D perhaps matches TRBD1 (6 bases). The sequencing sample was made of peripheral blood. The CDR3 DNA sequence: TGTGCCAGCAGCCCGAACAGGGTGGGAAACACCGGGGAGCTGTTTTTT. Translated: CASSPNRVGNTGELFF.